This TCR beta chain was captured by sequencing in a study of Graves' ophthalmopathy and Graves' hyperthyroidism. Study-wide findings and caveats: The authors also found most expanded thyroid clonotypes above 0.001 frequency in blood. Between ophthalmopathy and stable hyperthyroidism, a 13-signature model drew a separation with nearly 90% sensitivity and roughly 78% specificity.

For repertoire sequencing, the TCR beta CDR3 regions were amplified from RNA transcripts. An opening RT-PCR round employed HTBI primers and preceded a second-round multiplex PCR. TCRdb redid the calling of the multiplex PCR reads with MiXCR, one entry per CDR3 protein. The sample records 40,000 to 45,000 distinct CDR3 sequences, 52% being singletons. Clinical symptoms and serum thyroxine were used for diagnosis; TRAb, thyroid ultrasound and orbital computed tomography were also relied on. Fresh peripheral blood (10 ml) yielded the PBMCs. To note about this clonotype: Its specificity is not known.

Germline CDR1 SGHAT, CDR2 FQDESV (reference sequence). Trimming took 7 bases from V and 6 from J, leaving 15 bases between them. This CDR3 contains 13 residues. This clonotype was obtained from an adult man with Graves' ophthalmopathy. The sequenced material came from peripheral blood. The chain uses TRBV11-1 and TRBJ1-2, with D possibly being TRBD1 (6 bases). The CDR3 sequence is CASTRTVCHGYTF. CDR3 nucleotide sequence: TGTGCCAGCACTCGGACAGTTTGCCATGGCTACACCTTC.